One sample yielded the 21 T cell receptor beta chains listed below, sequenced in a study of blood T cell repertoires in COVID-19. Only in-frame clones appear in the TCRdb table, and some are missing; sequencing was by immunoSEQ multiplex PCR. Of 250,000 to 350,000 clones listed, roughly 90% were seen once; the top ten hold around 2.2%. Sequenced sample: peripheral blood. These receptors came from a woman aged 25 to 39 with COVID-19, enrolled during active disease.

The V call is TRBV19, the J call TRBJ2-3, with 7 bases matching TRBD2. Germline V gene sequence: CDR1 LNHDA, CDR2 SQIVND (reference sequence). After removal of 5 bases from V and 1 base from J, the junction contained 12 bases not matched to a gene. CDR3 length: 17 amino acids. Written as DNA, the CDR3 is TGTGCCAGTAGTGTCACCCAACTAGCGTGGGGCACAGATACGCAGTATTTT. Protein product: CASSVTQLAWGTDTQYF. The full variable domain, with the rest looked up from reference TRBV19 and TRBJ2-3, is DGGITQSPKYLFRKEGQNVTLSCEQNLNHDAMYWYRQDPGQGLRLIYYSQIVNDFQKGDIAEGYSVSREKKESFPLTVTSAQKNPTAFYLCASSVTQLAWGTDTQYFGPGTRLTVL.

There are a few counts of this clone. The rearrangement joins TRBV12-3 or TRBV12-4 to TRBJ1-2; no reliable D call. With 4 bases removed from V and 8 bases from J, the gap between germline ends came to 14 bases. CDR3 length: 13 residues. The CDR3 is CASSYQVGGGYTF. The CDR3 DNA reads as TGTGCCAGCAGTTACCAGGTCGGAGGGGGCTACACCTTC.

This chain connects TRBV5-1 to TRBJ2-2; TRBD1 matches 12 bases. CDR3 length equals 16 residues. Germline assignment: CDR1 SGHRS and CDR2 YFSETQ. Trimming removed 2 bases from V and 7 bases from J; junction bases left unmatched: 6. This CDR3 reads CASSFSGQGANGELFF. CDR3 nucleotide sequence: TGCGCCAGCAGCTTCTCGGGACAGGGGGCTAACGGGGAGCTGTTTTTT.

The V call is TRBV19, the J call TRBJ2-4; TRBD2 matches at 7 bases. V shed 5 bases and J 6 bases; nucleotides not matched to a gene: 10. CDR1 is LNHDA, CDR2 SQIVND, per germline (reference sequence). The CDR3 runs to 15 residues. The CDR3 loop is CASSQGRGTINIQYF. The CDR3 DNA reads as TGTGCCAGTAGTCAGGGCCGCGGGACTATAAACATTCAGTACTTC.

This clone has just one count. This sample includes further DNA sequences coding for the same CDR3. This chain joins TRBV19 and TRBJ1-1; the match to TRBD1 covers 7 bases. The CDR3 has 13 residues. Losses at the gene ends were 5 bases for V and 1 base for J; bases not matched to a gene: 1. CDR1 is LNHDA, CDR2 SQIVND, per germline (reference sequence). The CDR3, as DNA: TGTGCCAGTAGTGGGACAGCGAACACTGAAGCTTTCTTT. Translating it yields CASSGTANTEAFF.

As DNA, the CDR3 is TGTGCCAGCAGCCTAACTCCAGGGAACACTGAAGCTTTCTTT. Encoded protein: CASSLTPGNTEAFF. The gene calls are TRBV7-9 and TRBJ1-1; the D is unclear. The CDR3 is 14 amino acids. CDR1 and CDR2 (germline): SEHNR, FQNEAQ (reference sequence). The ends were cut back, 5 bases at V and 1 base at J, with 11 bases in the middle.

The chain carries TRBV11-1 and TRBJ1-1, with no clear D. The ends were cut back, 6 bases at V and 0 bases at J, with 8 bases in the middle. Germline loops: CDR1 SGHAT, CDR2 FQDESV (reference sequence). CDR3 length equals 13 residues. The DNA for the CDR3 is TGTGCCAGCAGTTCCAACTTGAACACTGAAGCTTTCTTT. Encoded protein: CASSSNLNTEAFF.

The chain carries TRBV29-1 and TRBJ2-1; 10 bases are a match to TRBD2. The CDR3 runs 16 residues. CDR1 SQVTM and CDR2 ANQGSEA come from the germline V gene. The J segment lost 4 bases and the V segment lost 4 bases, leaving 10 bases of the junction unmatched. The CDR3 coding sequence is TGCAGCGTTGCGAGCGGGAGGGCCGAAGCATACAATGAGCAGTTCTTC. The encoded protein is CSVASGRAEAYNEQFF.

The rearrangement uses TRBV3-1 (or the pseudogene TRBV3-2) and TRBJ1-2; D not resolved. The CDR3 is made up of 13 amino acids. The V gene lost 5 bases and the J gene lost 8 bases, with 15 bases spanning the gap. Germline loops: CDR1 LGHDT, CDR2 YNNKEL (reference sequence). The CDR3 DNA reads as TGTGCCAGCAGCGCGGGAGCCGATCTAGGCTACACCTTC. Protein sequence: CASSAGADLGYTF.

The J gene is TRBJ2-2, the V gene TRBV19, with 8 bases fitting TRBD2. The CDR3 contains 16 residues. Trimming took 8 bases from V and 0 from J; bases not matched to a gene: 8. CDR1 LNHDA and CDR2 SQIVND come from the germline V gene (reference sequence). The CDR3 DNA reads as TGTGCCAGTGTCGCAGGACTAGCAGCGAACACCGGGGAGCTGTTTTTT. Encoded protein: CASVAGLAANTGELFF.

The CDR3 nucleotides read TGTGCCAGCAGCCAATCGTACGGGGGAGGCCAAGAGTTCTTC. As protein: CASSQSYGGGQEFF. The J gene is TRBJ2-1, the V gene TRBV3-1 (or the pseudogene TRBV3-2), with a weak D call TRBD2 (6 bases). CDR1 is LGHDT and CDR2 is YNNKEL in the germline V gene (reference sequence). This CDR3 comprises 14 residues. The V end lost 2 bases, the J end lost 14 bases, and 19 bases lay between the germline ends.

V is TRBV7-6 and J is TRBJ1-1; 7 bases map to TRBD1. The J segment lost 3 bases and the V segment lost 5 bases, leaving 12 bases of the junction unmatched. The CDR3 length is 16 residues. Germline CDR1 reads SGHVS; CDR2 reads FNYEAQ. For the CDR3, the DNA is TGTGCCAGCAGCCCGACGTACAGGGGACCCGACACTGAAGCTTTCTTT. It specifies CASSPTYRGPDTEAFF.

V and J are TRBV7-9 and TRBJ1-5; no reliable D call. The CDR3 contains 12 residues. V lost 6 bases and J 3 bases, leaving 6 bases between the germline ends. From germline, CDR1 is SEHNR and CDR2 FQNEAQ (reference sequence). The CDR3 loop is CASSYYNQPQHF. Written as DNA, the CDR3 is TGTGCCAGCAGTTATTACAATCAGCCCCAGCATTTT.

The genes are TRBV28 and TRBJ2-7; 8 bases fit TRBD1. Germline V gives CDR1 MDHEN, CDR2 SYDVKM. V gave up 6 bases and J gave up 0 bases; unmatched junction bases: 7. This CDR3 spans 15 amino acids. CDR3 DNA: TGTGCCAGCAGCCGGGGACAGGTACCCTCCTACGAGCAGTACTTC. The encoded protein is CASSRGQVPSYEQYF.

As concerns this clone: This CDR3 is also generated by other DNA sequences in the sample. The rearrangement uses TRBV5-1 and TRBJ1-4; weak D call: TRBD1 (6 bases). In germline, CDR1 is SGHRS, CDR2 YFSETQ. V dropped 0 bases and J dropped 5 bases, with 8 bases sitting between them. The CDR3 extends over 14 amino acids. The CDR3 DNA reads TGCGCCAGCAGCTTGGCAGGGGTCAATGAAAAACTGTTTTTT. It yields the protein CASSLAGVNEKLFF. The full variable domain, completed using reference TRBV5-1 and TRBJ1-4, is KAGVTQTPRYLIKTRGQQVTLSCSPISGHRSVSWYQQTPGQGLQFLFEYFSETQRNKGNFPGRFSGRQFSNSRSEMNVSTLELGDSALYLCASSLAGVNEKLFFGSGTQLSVL.

V and J are TRBV13 and TRBJ2-7; maybe TRBD2 (5 bases). Germline CDR1 is PRHDT and CDR2 is FYEKMQ (reference sequence). CDR3 length: 16 amino acids. V lost 0 bases and J 3 bases, leaving 15 bases between the germline ends. The CDR3 sequence: CASSLGVSSVVYEQYF. For the CDR3, the DNA is TGTGCCAGCAGCTTAGGGGTGAGTAGCGTTGTCTACGAGCAGTACTTC.

This clone was counted once. The chain is built from TRBV14 and TRBJ2-3, with TRBD2 matching 8 bases. Germline loops: CDR1 SGHDN, CDR2 FVKESK. Unmatched junction bases numbered 11, after V lost 5 bases and J lost 7 bases. This CDR3 is built from 15 residues. The CDR3 is CASSLLAEVTHTQYF. CDR3 in DNA: TGTGCCAGCAGCTTACTAGCGGAAGTCACCCATACGCAGTATTTT.

This rearrangement joins TRBV7-8 to TRBJ2-7; D is unclear. V shed 2 bases and J shed 0 bases, with 8 bases lying between them. CDR3 length: 14 amino acids. Germline lookup yields CDR1 SGHVS and CDR2 FQNEAQ. CDR3 in DNA: TGTGCCAGCAGCTTAAGTAGATACTCCTACGAGCAGTACTTC. Translation gives CASSLSRYSYEQYF.

The CDR3 bases are TGTGCCAGCAGTCCCCGAGGAGTAAGTTCTAGCGGTGTGGGTTGGCCCTACAATGAGCAGTTCTTC. This translates into CASSPRGVSSSGVGWPYNEQFF. The J gene is TRBJ2-1, the V gene TRBV11-2; the match to TRBD2 covers 7 bases. CDR1 and CDR2 (germline): SGHAT, FQNNGV. The CDR3 is made up of 22 amino acids. Trimming took 6 bases from V and 2 from J; bases not matched to a gene: 28. Using reference TRBV11-2 and TRBJ2-1 for the parts outside the CDR3, the full variable domain is EAGVAQSPRYKIIEKRQSVAFWCNPISGHATLYWYQQILGQGPKLLIQFQNNGVVDDSQLPKDRFSAERLKGVDSTLKIQPAKLEDSAVYLCASSPRGVSSSGVGWPYNEQFFGPGTRLTVL.

The rearrangement links TRBV5-1 to TRBJ1-1; D gene uncertain. CDR1 is SGHRS and CDR2 is YFSETQ in the germline V gene. Trimming pared 0 bases from V and 5 bases from J, leaving 11 bases between. This CDR3 has 14 amino acids. The CDR3 sequence: CASSLAAGYTEAFF. In DNA, the CDR3 is TGCGCCAGCAGCTTGGCCGCAGGTTATACTGAAGCTTTCTTT.

The V call is TRBV7-2, the J call TRBJ2-1; 10 nucleotides match TRBD2. CDR3 length: 15 amino acids. Per the germline V gene, CDR1 is SGHTA and CDR2 is FQGNSA. Trimming at V came to 4 bases and at J to 5 bases, leaving 5 bases not matched to a gene. The CDR3 is CASSSGLAVNNEQFF. The DNA of the CDR3 is TGTGCCAGCAGCTCAGGACTAGCGGTAAACAATGAGCAGTTCTTC.